This T cell receptor (beta chain) is from a study of technical replicates of blood from a handful of donors. Some clones are missing from TCRdb's copy, which holds only in-frame ones; the method was immunoSEQ multiplex PCR. The sample comprises about 14,000 clones, 84% of which are singletons, and roughly a tenth rests with the top ten. CDR3 size: 13 residues. Trimming pared 4 bases from V and 5 bases from J, leaving 10 bases between. Looked up from germline, CDR1 is WNHNN and CDR2 is SYGVQD (reference sequence). The chain has TRBV10-1 and TRBJ2-3, with D unresolved. This clonotype was sampled from a human donor in good health. The source material was PBMCs. For the CDR3, the DNA is TGCGCCAGCAGTGTGGAAACAGAAGATACGCAGTATTTT. It translates to CASSVETEDTQYF.